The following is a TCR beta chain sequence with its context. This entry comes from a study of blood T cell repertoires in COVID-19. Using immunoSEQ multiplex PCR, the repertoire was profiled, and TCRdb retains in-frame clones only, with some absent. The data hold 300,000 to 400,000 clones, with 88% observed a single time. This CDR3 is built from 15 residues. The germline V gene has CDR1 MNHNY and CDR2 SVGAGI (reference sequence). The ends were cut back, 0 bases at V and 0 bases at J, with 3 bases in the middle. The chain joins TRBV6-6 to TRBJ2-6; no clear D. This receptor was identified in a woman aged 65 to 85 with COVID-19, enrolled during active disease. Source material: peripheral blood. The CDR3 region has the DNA TGTGCCAGCAGTTACTCAGCCTCTGGGGCCAACGTCCTGACTTTC. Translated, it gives CASSYSASGANVLTF.